One sample yielded the 21 T cell receptor beta chains listed below, sequenced in a study of sequential checkpoint blockade in melanoma. The treatment denotes: randomized to nivolumab then ipilimumab (arm A) or the reverse (arm B). Sequencing used immunoSEQ multiplex PCR; TCRdb keeps in-frame clones, though not all of them. The data contain more than 20,000 clones, roughly 82% of them singletons. This specimen was CD8+ T cells sorted from blood (inferred from file names), taken from a patient given nivolumab and ipilimumab in sequence. Receptors originate from a human donor with melanoma.

This clone was detected once. The chain employs TRBV9 and TRBJ2-1; 9 nucleotides line up with TRBD2. Germline loops: CDR1 SGDLS, CDR2 YYNGEE. J lost 9 bases, V lost 0 bases, and 4 bases had no gene match. The CDR3 consists of 14 residues. In DNA, the CDR3 is TGTGCCAGCAGCGTAGTACTAGCGGGTGGTGAGCAGTTCTTC. Translation gives CASSVVLAGGEQFF.

This clone was found once. The V and J genes are TRBV5-1 and TRBJ2-3; D remains unclear. V shed 0 bases and J shed 6 bases, with 11 bases lying between them. Germline CDR1 SGHRS, CDR2 YFSETQ. The CDR3 is 14 residues long. CDR3 region: CASSLATEPDTQYF. The DNA of the CDR3 is TGCGCCAGCAGCTTGGCAACAGAGCCGGATACGCAGTATTTT.

The V call is TRBV19, the J call TRBJ1-4; D is perhaps TRBD1 (5 bases). Trimming removed 4 bases at V and 4 bases at J, with 13 bases between. In germline, CDR1 is LNHDA, CDR2 SQIVND (reference sequence). This CDR3 region has 15 residues. Here the CDR3 reads CASSTPKGNNEKLFF. The CDR3 coding sequence is TGTGCCAGTAGTACCCCAAAGGGGAATAATGAAAAACTGTTTTTT.

Only a few counts were recorded for this clone. This sequence joins TRBV14 and TRBJ2-2; D not certain. The CDR3 extends over 13 amino acids. Trimming pared 6 bases from V and 5 bases from J, leaving 10 bases between. Per the germline V gene, CDR1 is SGHDN and CDR2 is FVKESK. Here the CDR3 reads CASRPRGTGELFF. In nucleotides, the CDR3 is TGTGCCAGCAGACCCCGAGGAACCGGGGAGCTGTTTTTT.

The chain couples TRBV1 to TRBJ2-1; the DNA was not compared with TRBD1, the D call given in the table. TRBV1 is annotated as a pseudogene. This CDR3 is 17 amino acids long. The CDR3 sequence: CTSSPEGRDRDYNEQFF. The CDR3 coding sequence is TGCACCAGCAGCCCGGAGGGTCGGGACAGGGATTACAATGAGCAGTTCTTC.

In its sample, this clone was seen once. The rearrangement links TRBV28 to TRBJ1-5; maybe TRBD1 (5 bases). Trimming removed 1 base at V and 6 bases at J, with 10 bases between. CDR1 MDHEN and CDR2 SYDVKM come from the germline V gene. The CDR3 length is 14 residues. In DNA form, the CDR3 reads TGTGCCAGCAGTTTATCGGCAGGGTCTCAGCCCCAGCATTTT. It encodes CASSLSAGSQPQHF.

The chain links TRBV9 to TRBJ1-1, with D perhaps matching TRBD1 (5 bases). Trimming removed 3 bases at V and 0 bases at J, with 12 bases between. The CDR3 length is 15 residues. Germline loops: CDR1 SGDLS, CDR2 YYNGEE. DNA for the CDR3: TGTGCCAGCAGCGACACCCGGGGGATGAACACTGAAGCTTTCTTT. As protein: CASSDTRGMNTEAFF.

This clone was seen just once. The genes are TRBV5-4 and TRBJ2-5, with TRBD1 matching over 12 bases. CDR3 size: 16 residues. The germline V gene encodes CDR1 SGHNT and CDR2 YYREEE (reference sequence). With V trimmed by 4 bases and J by 5 bases, 9 bases remained unmatched. The CDR3 DNA reads as TGTGCCAGCAGCCCAAGGGACAGGGGGCAGTCGGAGACCCAGTACTTC. Its protein is CASSPRDRGQSETQYF.

The J gene is TRBJ1-5, the V gene TRBV30; D not certain. The ends were cut back, 2 bases at V and 0 bases at J, with 8 bases in the middle. The CDR3 is 14 amino acids. Germline V CDR1 and CDR2: GTSNPN, SVGIG (reference sequence). DNA of the CDR3: TGTGCCTGGAGTCTGACAAATAGCAATCAGCCCCAGCATTTT. It is translated as CAWSLTNSNQPQHF.

The chain links TRBV7-8 to TRBJ1-1, with unresolved D. Germline assignment: CDR1 SGHVS and CDR2 FQNEAQ. The CDR3 sequence is 14 residues long. V was pared by 5 bases and J by 1 base, with 11 bases between. The CDR3: CASSPPRQNTEAFF. The DNA for the CDR3 is TGTGCCAGCAGCCCACCGAGGCAGAACACTGAAGCTTTCTTT.

V and J are TRBV29-1 and TRBJ2-7; 8 bases agree with TRBD1. The CDR3 contains 11 residues. Unmatched junction bases numbered 2, after V lost 2 bases and J lost 8 bases. Per germline, CDR1 SQVTM and CDR2 ANQGSEA. DNA of the CDR3: TGCAGCGTTGAACAGGGGGCTAAGCAGTACTTC. Amino acids: CSVEQGAKQYF.

The V and J genes are TRBV14 and TRBJ1-5; no reliable D call. From germline, CDR1 is SGHDN and CDR2 FVKESK. Trimming took 0 bases from V and 7 from J, leaving 10 bases between them. The CDR3 has 14 residues. The CDR3 loop is CASSQEAGGQPQHF. CDR3 coding DNA: TGTGCCAGCAGCCAAGAGGCGGGTGGCCAGCCCCAGCATTTT.

This chain connects TRBV7-8 to TRBJ1-1, with D perhaps TRBD1 (6 bases). Germline-derived CDR1 and CDR2 are SGHVS and FQNEAQ. There are 14 residues in the CDR3. Trimming left V 5 bases short and J 3 bases short, with 13 bases between. The chain's CDR3 is CASSRAGQYTEAFF. DNA for the CDR3: TGTGCCAGCAGCCGGGCAGGACAGTACACTGAAGCTTTCTTT.

The CDR3 DNA sequence: TGTGCCAGCAGTCTCCCGACAGGAATGAGAGGCTACACCTTC. This codes for CASSLPTGMRGYTF. This chain joins TRBV2 and TRBJ1-2, with D tentatively TRBD1 (6 bases). This CDR3 is 14 amino acids long. Germline V gives CDR1 SNHLY, CDR2 FYNNEI. V shed 5 bases and J shed 8 bases, with 18 bases lying between them.

The chain recombines TRBV21-1 with TRBJ2-7; the table assigns TRBD2, which was not confirmed against the DNA. TRBV21-1 is designated a pseudogene. This CDR3 is 18 amino acids long. The CDR3 region has the DNA TGTGCCAGCAGCAAAAAAGGGGCGGGGGGGGACGTTTATTACGAGCAGTACTTC. Amino acids: CASSKKGAGGDVYYEQYF.

The J gene is TRBJ2-1, the V gene TRBV11-3, with TRBD2 matching over 8 bases. This CDR3 comprises 16 residues. V was clipped by 5 bases and J by 9 bases; unmatched bases: 15. From germline, CDR1 is SGHNT and CDR2 YENEEA. The CDR3, as DNA: TGTGCCAGCAGCCCAGTGAGCGGGAGCGCGTTTGGTGAGCAGTTCTTC. It is translated as CASSPVSGSAFGEQFF.

The chain links TRBV7-8 to TRBJ1-5, with D tentatively TRBD1 (5 bases). This CDR3 has 15 amino acids. Germline V gives CDR1 SGHVS, CDR2 FQNEAQ. V was shortened by 1 base and J by 7 bases, with 14 bases between the two germline ends. Here the CDR3 DNA reads TGTGCCAGCAGCTTAGTTCGGGGGGGACTGCAGCCCCAGCATTTT. This sequence encodes CASSLVRGGLQPQHF.

The rearrangement uses TRBV5-4 and TRBJ2-2; TRBD1 matches at 10 bases. The CDR3 has 17 residues. Germline loops: CDR1 SGHNT, CDR2 YYREEE (reference sequence). J lost 3 bases, V lost 6 bases, and 11 bases had no gene match. Here the CDR3 reads CASTPVAGTGDTGELFF. The CDR3 DNA follows: TGTGCCAGCACTCCTGTCGCGGGGACAGGGGACACCGGGGAGCTGTTTTTT.

The chain uses TRBV19 and TRBJ2-1; 9 bases are a match to TRBD2. CDR1 LNHDA and CDR2 SQIVND come from the germline V gene (reference sequence). V gave up 8 bases and J gave up 6 bases; unmatched junction bases: 8. The CDR3 is 14 residues long. The CDR3 loop is CASLKAGGSNEQFF. As DNA, the CDR3 is TGTGCCAGTCTTAAAGCGGGAGGCTCCAATGAGCAGTTCTTC.

The chain is built from TRBV7-2 and TRBJ1-2; 8 bases agree with TRBD1. Per the germline V gene, CDR1 is SGHTA and CDR2 is FQGNSA. This CDR3 region has 16 residues. The V segment lost 1 base and the J segment 6 bases; nucleotides outside the gene matches: 10. This CDR3 reads CASSLGLARGQNGYTF. DNA for the CDR3: TGTGCCAGCAGCTTAGGGCTAGCCAGGGGGCAAAATGGCTACACCTTC.

This clone has a handful of counts. The J gene is TRBJ1-1, the V gene TRBV28; 8 bases are shared with TRBD1. V lost 5 bases and J lost 7; bases outside the gene matches: 15. The CDR3 has 16 amino acids. Germline values: CDR1 MDHEN, CDR2 SYDVKM. The CDR3 DNA sequence: TGTGCCAGCAGTAGCAATAAAAAGACAGGGGCCCTTGAAGCTTTCTTT. Its protein product is CASSSNKKTGALEAFF.